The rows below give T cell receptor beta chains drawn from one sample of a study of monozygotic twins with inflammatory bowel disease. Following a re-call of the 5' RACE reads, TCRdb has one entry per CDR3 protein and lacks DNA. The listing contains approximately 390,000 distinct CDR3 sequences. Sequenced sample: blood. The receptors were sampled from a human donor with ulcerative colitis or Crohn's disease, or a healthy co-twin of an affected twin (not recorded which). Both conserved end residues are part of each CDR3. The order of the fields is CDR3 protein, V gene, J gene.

CDR3 protein: CASSIGLAGVGTGELFF
V gene: TRBV19
J gene: TRBJ2-2

CDR3 protein: CASSVIGGGEQFF
V gene: TRBV7-9
J gene: TRBJ2-1

CDR3 protein: CSVEAGTGRTDEQFF
V gene: TRBV29-1
J gene: TRBJ2-1

CDR3 protein: CASSDTTGRNEQFF
V gene: TRBV2
J gene: TRBJ2-1

CDR3 protein: CASSLQVFPKMITQYF
V gene: TRBV28
J gene: TRBJ2-3

CDR3 protein: CASSQGTAEAFF
V gene: TRBV7-9
J gene: TRBJ1-1

CDR3 protein: CATKKGQGPDTF
V gene: TRBV2
J gene: TRBJ1-2

CDR3 protein: CASRKPGSTGELFF
V gene: TRBV6-1
J gene: TRBJ2-2

CDR3 protein: CASSVGLAGVGDTQYF
V gene: TRBV2
J gene: TRBJ2-3

CDR3 protein: CASSHRTGRTDTQYF
V gene: TRBV4-1
J gene: TRBJ2-3

CDR3 protein: CASSSDWATYNEQFF
V gene: TRBV5-5
J gene: TRBJ2-1

CDR3 protein: CSVEVAGGQPQHF
V gene: TRBV29-1
J gene: TRBJ1-5

CDR3 protein: CAIRAGASGNEQFF
V gene: TRBV10-3
J gene: TRBJ2-1

CDR3 protein: CASSYGSWSNEQFF
V gene: TRBV6-5
J gene: TRBJ2-1

CDR3 protein: CASSLDGAGTEAFF
V gene: TRBV5-1
J gene: TRBJ1-1

CDR3 protein: CASSSDRVPNTEAFF
V gene: TRBV5-1
J gene: TRBJ1-1

CDR3 protein: CASRPGQGFGSYEQYF
V gene: TRBV2
J gene: TRBJ2-7

CDR3 protein: CASSEARDYNYGYTF
V gene: TRBV6-1
J gene: TRBJ1-2

CDR3 protein: CASSPGGSWNTEAFF
V gene: TRBV12-3/TRBV12-4
J gene: TRBJ1-1

CDR3 protein: CASSFQGGGNQPQHF
V gene: TRBV12-3/TRBV12-4
J gene: TRBJ1-5